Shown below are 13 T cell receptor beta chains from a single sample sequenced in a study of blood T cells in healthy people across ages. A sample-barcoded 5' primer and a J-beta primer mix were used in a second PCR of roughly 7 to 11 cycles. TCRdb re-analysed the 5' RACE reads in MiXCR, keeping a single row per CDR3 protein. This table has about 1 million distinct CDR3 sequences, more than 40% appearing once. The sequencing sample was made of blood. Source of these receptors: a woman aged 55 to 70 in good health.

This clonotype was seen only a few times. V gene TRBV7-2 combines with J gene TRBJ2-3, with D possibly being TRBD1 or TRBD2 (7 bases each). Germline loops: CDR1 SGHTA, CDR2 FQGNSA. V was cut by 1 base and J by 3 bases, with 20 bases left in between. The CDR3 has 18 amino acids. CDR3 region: CASSLVARGGHGTDTQYF. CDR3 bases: TGTGCCAGCAGCTTAGTTGCCAGGGGGGGACATGGTACAGATACGCAGTATTTT.

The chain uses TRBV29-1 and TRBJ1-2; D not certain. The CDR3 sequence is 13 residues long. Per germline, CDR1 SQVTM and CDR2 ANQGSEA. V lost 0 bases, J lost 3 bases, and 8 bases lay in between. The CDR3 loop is CSVEEGAYYGYTF. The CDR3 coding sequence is TGCAGCGTTGAAGAGGGAGCTTACTATGGCTACACCTTC.

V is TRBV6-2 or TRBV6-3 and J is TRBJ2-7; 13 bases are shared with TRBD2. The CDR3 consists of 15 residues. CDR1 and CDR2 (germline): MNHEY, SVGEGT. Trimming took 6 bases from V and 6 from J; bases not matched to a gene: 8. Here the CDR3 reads CASRKLAGGPLEQYF. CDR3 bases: TGTGCCAGCAGAAAACTAGCGGGAGGGCCTCTCGAGCAGTACTTC.

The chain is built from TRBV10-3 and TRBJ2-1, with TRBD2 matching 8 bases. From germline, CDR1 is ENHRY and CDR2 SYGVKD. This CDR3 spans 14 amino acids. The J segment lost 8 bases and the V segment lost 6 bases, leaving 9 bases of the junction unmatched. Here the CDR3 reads CAIRNPGLEDEQFF. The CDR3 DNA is TGTGCCATCAGAAACCCGGGACTAGAAGATGAGCAGTTCTTC.

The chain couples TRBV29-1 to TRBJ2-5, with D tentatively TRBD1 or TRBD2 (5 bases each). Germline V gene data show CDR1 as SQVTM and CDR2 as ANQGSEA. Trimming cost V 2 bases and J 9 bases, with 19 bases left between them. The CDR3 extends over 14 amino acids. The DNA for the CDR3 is TGCAGCGTTGAACCCCACGCCGGGCAGGGAGCCCAGTACTTC. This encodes CSVEPHAGQGAQYF.

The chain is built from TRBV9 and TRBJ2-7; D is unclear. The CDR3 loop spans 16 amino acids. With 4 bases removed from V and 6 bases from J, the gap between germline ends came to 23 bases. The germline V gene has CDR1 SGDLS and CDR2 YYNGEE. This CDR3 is CASSLKGDRSPCEQYF. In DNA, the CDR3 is TGTGCCAGCAGCTTAAAAGGCGACCGGTCCCCCTGCGAGCAGTACTTC.

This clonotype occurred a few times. This CDR3 reads CSVGGGLETQYF. CDR3 nucleotide sequence: TGCAGCGTAGGGGGGGGGCTGGAGACCCAGTACTTC. The chain combines TRBV29-1 with TRBJ2-5; TRBD2 is a possible D gene (7 bases). The V gene's germline CDR1 is SQVTM and CDR2 ANQGSEA. V lost 6 bases and J lost 5, with 13 bases in between. The CDR3 has 12 amino acids.

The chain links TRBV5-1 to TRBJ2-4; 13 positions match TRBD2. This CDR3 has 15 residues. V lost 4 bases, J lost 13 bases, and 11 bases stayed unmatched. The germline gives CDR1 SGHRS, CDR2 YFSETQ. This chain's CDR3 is CASSIGTSGIGEQYF. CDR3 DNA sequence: TGCGCCAGCAGCATCGGGACTAGCGGGATCGGAGAGCAGTACTTC.

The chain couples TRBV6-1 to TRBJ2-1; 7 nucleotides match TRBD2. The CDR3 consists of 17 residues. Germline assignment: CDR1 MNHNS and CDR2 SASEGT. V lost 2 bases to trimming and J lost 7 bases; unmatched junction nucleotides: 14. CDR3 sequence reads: CASSERGGRFLENEQFF. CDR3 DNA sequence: TGTGCCAGCAGTGAAAGGGGCGGGAGATTCTTGGAGAATGAGCAGTTCTTC.

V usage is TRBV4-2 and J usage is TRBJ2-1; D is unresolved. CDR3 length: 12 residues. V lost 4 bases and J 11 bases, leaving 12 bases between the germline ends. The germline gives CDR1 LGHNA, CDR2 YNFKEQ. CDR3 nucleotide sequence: TGTGCCAGCAGCCCGGCGCCGGAGAAGCAGTTCTTC. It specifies CASSPAPEKQFF.

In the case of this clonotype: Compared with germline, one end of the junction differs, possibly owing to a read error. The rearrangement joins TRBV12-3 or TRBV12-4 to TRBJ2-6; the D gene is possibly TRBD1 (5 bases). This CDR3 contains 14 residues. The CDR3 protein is CASSTPSGANALTF. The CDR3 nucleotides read TGTGCCAGCAGTACTCCCTCTGGGGCCAACGCCCTGACTTTC.

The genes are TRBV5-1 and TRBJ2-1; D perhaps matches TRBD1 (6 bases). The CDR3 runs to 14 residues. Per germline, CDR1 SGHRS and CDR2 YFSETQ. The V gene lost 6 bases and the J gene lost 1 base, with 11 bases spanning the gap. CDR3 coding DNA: TGCGCCAGCAATCTAGGACAGTCCTACAATGAGCAGTTCTTC. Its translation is CASNLGQSYNEQFF.

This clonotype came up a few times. CDR3 nucleotide sequence: TGCGCCAGCAGCCTACTACCCCAGGGCTCCTACAATGAGCAGTTCTTC. This sequence encodes CASSLLPQGSYNEQFF. The chain is built from TRBV5-1 and TRBJ2-1; weak D call: TRBD1 (5 bases). Trimming removed 4 bases at V and 0 bases at J, with 14 bases between. CDR1 is SGHRS, CDR2 YFSETQ, per germline. The CDR3 is made up of 16 amino acids.